Shown below are 11 T cell receptor beta chains from a single sample sequenced in a study of early T cells in non-severe SARS-CoV-2 infection. TCRdb re-analysed the 5' RACE reads in MiXCR, keeping a single row per CDR3 protein. The data hold 80,000 to 95,000 distinct CDR3 sequences, with 9% to 15% observed a single time. Sequenced: whole blood. The receptors were gathered from an adult who was a healthcare worker with PCR-confirmed SARS-CoV-2 infection or an uninfected control (not recorded which).

This rearrangement joins TRBV10-3 to TRBJ2-5; D possibly corresponds to TRBD1 (5 bases). The CDR3 totals 14 residues. V gave up 3 bases and J gave up 0 bases, with 8 bases separating them. Germline lookup yields CDR1 ENHRY and CDR2 SYGVKD. In DNA, the CDR3 is TGTGCCATCAGTGATTGGGGCGACCAAGAGACCCAGTACTTC. This encodes CAISDWGDQETQYF.

The V call is TRBV5-4, the J call TRBJ2-1; TRBD2 might be the D (5 bases). Germline V gene lookup returns CDR1 SGHNT and CDR2 YYREEE (reference sequence). The length of the CDR3 is 16 residues. Trimming removed 0 bases at V and 6 bases at J, with 16 bases between. The CDR3 loop is CASSLAGRGRGNEQFF. In nucleotides, the CDR3 is TGTGCCAGCAGCTTGGCAGGACGCGGTCGGGGCAATGAGCAGTTCTTC. Looking up the rest from reference TRBV5-4 and TRBJ2-1 gives the full variable domain: ETGVTQSPTHLIKTRGQQVTLRCSSQSGHNTVSWYQQALGQGPQFIFQYYREEENGRGNFPPRFSGLQFPNYSSELNVNALELDDSALYLCASSLAGRGRGNEQFFGPGTRLTVL.

At least ten counts were recorded for this clonotype. This CDR3 is CASSPVTGGPSGYGYTF. The CDR3 coding sequence is TGTGCCAGCTCACCGGTCACAGGGGGCCCGTCGGGCTATGGCTACACCTTC. The chain is built from TRBV18 and TRBJ1-2, with 9 bases fitting TRBD1. Germline V lookup: CDR1 KGHSH, CDR2 LQKENI. CDR3 length: 17 residues. The V and J ends lost 3 bases and 4 bases, in that order; junction bases with no gene match: 12. Supplemented by reference TRBV18 and TRBJ1-2, the full variable domain reads NAGVMQNPRHLVRRRGQEARLRCSPMKGHSHVYWYRQLPEEGLKFMVYLQKENIIDESGMPKERFSAEFPKEGPSILRIQQVVRGDSAAYFCASSPVTGGPSGYGYTFGSGTRLTVV.

The chain is built from TRBV5-1 and TRBJ1-5, with D hard to call. Germline assignment: CDR1 SGHRS and CDR2 YFSETQ. V was trimmed by 0 bases and J by 3 bases, leaving 7 bases between them. CDR3 length: 14 amino acids. Here the CDR3 DNA reads TGCGCCAGCAGCTTGGGGGGTATCAATCAGCCCCAGCATTTT. As protein: CASSLGGINQPQHF.

This clonotype was seen ten or more times. V gene TRBV6-2 or TRBV6-3 combines with J gene TRBJ1-2; no clear D. Germline-derived CDR1 and CDR2 are MNHEY and SVGEGT. V dropped 7 bases and J dropped 4 bases, with 19 bases sitting between them. CDR3 length: 15 amino acids. CDR3 DNA: TGTGCCAGCAACATAGGATCAACAGTCGTCTATGGCTACACCTTC. This encodes CASNIGSTVVYGYTF.

This clonotype occurred a few times. The chain carries TRBV20-1 and TRBJ2-1; 8 nucleotides line up with TRBD2. CDR1 is DFQATT and CDR2 is SNEGSKA in the germline V gene (reference sequence). The CDR3 spans 16 residues. V lost 1 base, J lost 7 bases, and 12 bases stayed unmatched. CDR3 sequence (DNA): TGCAGTGCTAGAGCCGGGGCAGCGGGAGAGAAGAATGAGCAGTTCTTC. Amino acids: CSARAGAAGEKNEQFF.

The chain joins TRBV29-1 to TRBJ2-3; 13 nucleotides match TRBD2. Trimming took 4 bases from V and 0 from J; bases not matched to a gene: 4. Germline CDR1 reads SQVTM; CDR2 reads ANQGSEA. The CDR3 loop spans 16 amino acids. The CDR3 here is CSVGGTSGVSTDTQYF. The CDR3 DNA reads as TGCAGCGTTGGAGGGACTAGCGGGGTTAGCACAGATACGCAGTATTTT.

CDR3 sequence (DNA): TGTGCCAGCAGTTACGCCGATCTAGCGGGAGTTGGTGAGACCCAGTACTTC. Translated: CASSYADLAGVGETQYF. V usage is TRBV6-2 or TRBV6-3 and J usage is TRBJ2-5; 10 bases align to TRBD2. This CDR3 has 17 amino acids. Germline V gene lookup returns CDR1 MNHEY and CDR2 SVGEGT. V shed 2 bases, J shed 5 bases, and the junction held 11 bases outside the gene matches.

This clonotype was counted at least ten times. The V and J genes are TRBV20-1 and TRBJ1-2; unclear D gene. Germline V gene lookup returns CDR1 DFQATT and CDR2 SNEGSKA (reference sequence). CDR3 size: 15 residues. Trimming pared 0 bases from V and 2 bases from J, leaving 13 bases between. The CDR3: CSARDLLAGNYGYTF. CDR3 bases: TGCAGTGCTAGAGATTTGTTGGCTGGCAACTATGGCTACACCTTC.

This clonotype was seen many times. V is TRBV9 and J is TRBJ2-1; D is undetermined. Trimming removed 3 bases from V and 4 bases from J, with 8 bases in between. The germline V gene has CDR1 SGDLS and CDR2 YYNGEE. CDR3 length: 13 amino acids. The CDR3 sequence is CASSARGYNEQFF. The CDR3 coding sequence is TGTGCCAGCAGCGCCCGAGGATACAATGAGCAGTTCTTC. Using reference TRBV9 and TRBJ2-1 for the parts outside the CDR3, the full variable domain is DSGVTQTPKHLITATGQRVTLRCSPRSGDLSVYWYQQSLDQGLQFLIQYYNGEERAKGNILERFSAQQFPDLHSELNLSSLELGDSALYFCASSARGYNEQFFGPGTRLTVL.

This clonotype rates as medium-sized. The chain employs TRBV5-6 and TRBJ1-4; D is unresolved. This CDR3 has 13 amino acids. Germline CDR1 is SGHDT and CDR2 is YYEEEE. V was trimmed by 0 bases and J by 7 bases, leaving 7 bases between them. This chain's CDR3 is CASSLAPSEKLFF. The CDR3 coding sequence is TGTGCCAGCAGCTTGGCCCCCAGTGAAAAACTGTTTTTT.